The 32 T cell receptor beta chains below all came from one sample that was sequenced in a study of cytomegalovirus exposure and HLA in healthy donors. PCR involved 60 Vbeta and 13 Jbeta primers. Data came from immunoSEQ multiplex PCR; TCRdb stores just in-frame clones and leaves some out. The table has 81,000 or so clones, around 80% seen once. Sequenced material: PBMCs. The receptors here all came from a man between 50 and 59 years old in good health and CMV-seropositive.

CDR3: CASSLTRTGHLGYTF. CDR3 DNA sequence: TGTGCCAGCAGTCTCACCCGGACAGGGCATTTGGGCTACACCTTC. The V call is TRBV27, the J call TRBJ1-2, with 8 bases matching TRBD1. CDR1 is MNHEY and CDR2 is SMNVEV in the germline V gene (reference sequence). This CDR3 contains 15 residues. V was pared by 5 bases and J by 8 bases, with 13 bases of the junction left unmatched.

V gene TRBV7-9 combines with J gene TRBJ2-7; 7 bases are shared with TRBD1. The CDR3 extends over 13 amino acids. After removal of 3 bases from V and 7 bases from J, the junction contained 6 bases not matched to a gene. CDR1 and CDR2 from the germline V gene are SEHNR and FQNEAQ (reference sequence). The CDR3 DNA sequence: TGTGCCAGCAGCTTTACAGGGGCGGAAGAGCAGTACTTC. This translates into CASSFTGAEEQYF.

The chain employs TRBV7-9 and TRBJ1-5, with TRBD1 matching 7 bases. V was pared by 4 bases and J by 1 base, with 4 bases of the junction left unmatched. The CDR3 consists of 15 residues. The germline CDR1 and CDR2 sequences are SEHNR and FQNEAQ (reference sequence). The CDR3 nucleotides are TGTGCCAGCAGCTCTGGACAGGCGAGCAATCAGCCCCAGCATTTT. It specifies CASSSGQASNQPQHF.

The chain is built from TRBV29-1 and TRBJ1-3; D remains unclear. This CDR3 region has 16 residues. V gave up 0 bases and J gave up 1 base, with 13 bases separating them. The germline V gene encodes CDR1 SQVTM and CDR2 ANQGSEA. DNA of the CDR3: TGCAGCGTTGAAGATCCGCGAAGTTTTTCTGGAAACACCATATATTTT. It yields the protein CSVEDPRSFSGNTIYF.

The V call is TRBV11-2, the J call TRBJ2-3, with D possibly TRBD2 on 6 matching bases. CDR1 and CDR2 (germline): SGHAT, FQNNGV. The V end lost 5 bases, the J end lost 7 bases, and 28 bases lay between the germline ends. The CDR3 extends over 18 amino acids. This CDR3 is CASSLGETSLSRMNTQYF. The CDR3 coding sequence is TGTGCCAGCAGCCTGGGTGAGACTAGTCTATCACGCATGAATACGCAGTATTTT. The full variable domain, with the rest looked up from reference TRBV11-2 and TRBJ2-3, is EAGVAQSPRYKIIEKRQSVAFWCNPISGHATLYWYQQILGQGPKLLIQFQNNGVVDDSQLPKDRFSAERLKGVDSTLKIQPAKLEDSAVYLCASSLGETSLSRMNTQYFGPGTRLTVL.

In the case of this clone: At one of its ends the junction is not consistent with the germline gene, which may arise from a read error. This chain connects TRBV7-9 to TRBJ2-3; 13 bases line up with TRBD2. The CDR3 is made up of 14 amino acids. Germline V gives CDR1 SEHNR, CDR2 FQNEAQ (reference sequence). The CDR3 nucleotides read TGTTCCAGCAGCCGACTAGCGGGGGGAACCACGCAGTATTTT. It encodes CSSSRLAGGTTQYF. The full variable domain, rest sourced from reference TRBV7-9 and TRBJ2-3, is DTGVSQNPRHKITKRGQNVTFRCDPISEHNRLYWYRQTLGQGPEFLTYFQNEAQLEKSRLLSDRFSAERPKGSFSTLEIQRTEQGDSAMYLCSSSRLAGGTTQYFGPGTRLTVL.

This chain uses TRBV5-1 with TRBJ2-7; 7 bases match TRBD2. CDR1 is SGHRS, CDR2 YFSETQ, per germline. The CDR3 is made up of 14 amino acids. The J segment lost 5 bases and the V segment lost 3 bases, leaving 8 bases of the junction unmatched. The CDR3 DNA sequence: TGCGCCAGCAGCTCCGGACTAGTTAAGGACGAGCAGTACTTC. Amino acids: CASSSGLVKDEQYF.

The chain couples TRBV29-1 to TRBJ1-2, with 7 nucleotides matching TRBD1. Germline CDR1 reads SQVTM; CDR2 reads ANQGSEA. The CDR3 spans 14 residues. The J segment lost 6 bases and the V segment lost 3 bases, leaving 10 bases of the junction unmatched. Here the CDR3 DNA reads TGCAGCGTTGAGGGGCAGACAGGGCAACATGGCTACACCTTC. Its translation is CSVEGQTGQHGYTF.

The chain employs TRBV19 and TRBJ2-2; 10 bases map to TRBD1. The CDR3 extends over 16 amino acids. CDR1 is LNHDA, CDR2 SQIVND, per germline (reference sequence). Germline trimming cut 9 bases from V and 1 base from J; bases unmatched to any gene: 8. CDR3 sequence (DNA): TGTGCCAGCCGGACAGGGGGTGGTTTGAACACCGGGGAGCTGTTTTTT. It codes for CASRTGGGLNTGELFF.

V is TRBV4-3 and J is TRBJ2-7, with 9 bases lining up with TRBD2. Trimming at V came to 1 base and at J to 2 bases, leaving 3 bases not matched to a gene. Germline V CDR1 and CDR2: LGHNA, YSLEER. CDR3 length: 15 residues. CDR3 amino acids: CASSQVAGATYEQYF. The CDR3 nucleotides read TGCGCCAGCAGCCAAGTAGCGGGAGCAACCTACGAGCAGTACTTC.

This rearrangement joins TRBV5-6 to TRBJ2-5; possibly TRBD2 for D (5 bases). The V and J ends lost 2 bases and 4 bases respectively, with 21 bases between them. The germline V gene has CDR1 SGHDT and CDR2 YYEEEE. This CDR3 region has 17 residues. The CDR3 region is CASSFLQATTLLETQYF. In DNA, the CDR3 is TGTGCCAGCAGCTTCCTCCAGGCGACTACCCTCCTAGAGACCCAGTACTTC. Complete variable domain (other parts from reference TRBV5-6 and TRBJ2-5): DAGVTQSPTHLIKTRGQQVTLRCSPKSGHDTVSWYQQALGQGPQFIFQYYEEEERQRGNFPDRFSGHQFPNYSSELNVNALLLGDSALYLCASSFLQATTLLETQYFGPGTRLLVL.

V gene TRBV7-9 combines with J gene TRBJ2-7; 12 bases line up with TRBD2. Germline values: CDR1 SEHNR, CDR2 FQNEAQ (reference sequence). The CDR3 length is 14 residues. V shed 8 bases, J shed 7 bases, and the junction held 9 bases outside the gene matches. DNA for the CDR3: TGTGCCAGCGTTCTAGCGGGAGGGCCGGGAGAGCAGTACTTC. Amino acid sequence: CASVLAGGPGEQYF. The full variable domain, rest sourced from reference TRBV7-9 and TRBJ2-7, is DTGVSQNPRHKITKRGQNVTFRCDPISEHNRLYWYRQTLGQGPEFLTYFQNEAQLEKSRLLSDRFSAERPKGSFSTLEIQRTEQGDSAMYLCASVLAGGPGEQYFGPGTRLTVT.

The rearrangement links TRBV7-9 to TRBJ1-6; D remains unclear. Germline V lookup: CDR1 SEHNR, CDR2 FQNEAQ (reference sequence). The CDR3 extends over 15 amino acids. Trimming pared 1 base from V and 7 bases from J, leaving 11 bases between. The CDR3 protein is CASSLVVEGNSPLHF. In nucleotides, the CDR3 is TGTGCCAGCAGCTTAGTAGTGGAGGGAAATTCACCCCTCCACTTT.

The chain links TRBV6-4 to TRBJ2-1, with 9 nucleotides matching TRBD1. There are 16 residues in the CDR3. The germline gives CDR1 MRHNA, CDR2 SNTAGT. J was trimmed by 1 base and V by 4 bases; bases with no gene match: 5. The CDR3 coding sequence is TGTGCCAGCAGTGGGTCGGGACAGGGTTCCTACAATGAGCAGTTCTTC. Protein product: CASSGSGQGSYNEQFF.

For the CDR3, the DNA is TGTGCCAGCAGCTTATTAGCGGGAGACGAGCAGTACTTC. Translated, it gives CASSLLAGDEQYF. V is TRBV7-9 and J is TRBJ2-7; 9 nucleotides line up with TRBD2. The CDR3 is 13 amino acids. J was trimmed by 5 bases and V by 2 bases; bases with no gene match: 1. Germline CDR1 is SEHNR and CDR2 is FQNEAQ (reference sequence).

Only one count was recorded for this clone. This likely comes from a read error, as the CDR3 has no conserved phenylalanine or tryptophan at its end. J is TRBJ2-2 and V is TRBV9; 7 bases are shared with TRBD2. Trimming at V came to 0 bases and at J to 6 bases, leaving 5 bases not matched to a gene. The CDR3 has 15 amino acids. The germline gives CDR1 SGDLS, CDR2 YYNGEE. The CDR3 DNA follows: TGTGCCAGCAGCGTAGGACTGGCGGGAGCCGGGGAGCTGTTTTGT. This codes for CASSVGLAGAGELFC.

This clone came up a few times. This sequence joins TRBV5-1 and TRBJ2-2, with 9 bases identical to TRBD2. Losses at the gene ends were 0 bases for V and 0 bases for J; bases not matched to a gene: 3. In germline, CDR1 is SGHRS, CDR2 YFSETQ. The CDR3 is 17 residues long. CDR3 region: CASSLATSGANTGELFF. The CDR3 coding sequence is TGCGCCAGCAGCTTGGCGACTAGCGGTGCGAACACCGGGGAGCTGTTTTTT.

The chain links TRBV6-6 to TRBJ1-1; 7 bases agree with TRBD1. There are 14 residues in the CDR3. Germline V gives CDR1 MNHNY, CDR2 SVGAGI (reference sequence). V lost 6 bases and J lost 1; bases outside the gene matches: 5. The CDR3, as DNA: TGTGCCAGCAGGGGGGGACAGACGAACACTGAAGCTTTCTTT. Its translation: CASRGGQTNTEAFF.

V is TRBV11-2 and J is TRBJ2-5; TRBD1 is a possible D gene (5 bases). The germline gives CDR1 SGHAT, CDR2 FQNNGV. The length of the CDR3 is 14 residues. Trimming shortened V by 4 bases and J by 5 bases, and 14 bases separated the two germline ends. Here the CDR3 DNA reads TGTGCCAGCAGCTCCGACCCGTGGGGCGAGACCCAGTACTTC. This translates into CASSSDPWGETQYF.

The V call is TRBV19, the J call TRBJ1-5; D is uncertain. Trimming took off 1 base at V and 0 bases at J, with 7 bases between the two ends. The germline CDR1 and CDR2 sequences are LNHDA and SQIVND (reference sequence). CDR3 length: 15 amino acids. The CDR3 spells CASSIARYSNQPQHF. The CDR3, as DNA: TGTGCCAGTAGTATAGCACGGTATAGCAATCAGCCCCAGCATTTT.

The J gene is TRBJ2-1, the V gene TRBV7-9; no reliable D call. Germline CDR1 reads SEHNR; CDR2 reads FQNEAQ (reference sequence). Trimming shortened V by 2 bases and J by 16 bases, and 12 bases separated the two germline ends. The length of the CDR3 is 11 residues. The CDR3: CASSLNSQVFF. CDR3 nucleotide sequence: TGTGCCAGCAGCTTAAACTCGCAGGTATTCTTC.

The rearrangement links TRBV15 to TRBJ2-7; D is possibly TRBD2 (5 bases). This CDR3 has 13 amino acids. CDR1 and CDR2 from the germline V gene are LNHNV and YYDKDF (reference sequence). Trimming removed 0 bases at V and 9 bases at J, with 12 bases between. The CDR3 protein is CATSRDGNSGQYF. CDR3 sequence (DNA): TGTGCCACCAGCAGAGATGGAAACAGCGGGCAGTACTTC.

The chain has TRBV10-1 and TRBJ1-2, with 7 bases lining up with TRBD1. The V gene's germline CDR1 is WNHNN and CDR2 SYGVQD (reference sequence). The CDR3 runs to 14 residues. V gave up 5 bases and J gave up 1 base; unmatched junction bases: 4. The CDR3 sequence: CASSPGQSNYGYTF. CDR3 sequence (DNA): TGCGCCAGCAGTCCGGGACAGAGTAACTATGGCTACACCTTC.

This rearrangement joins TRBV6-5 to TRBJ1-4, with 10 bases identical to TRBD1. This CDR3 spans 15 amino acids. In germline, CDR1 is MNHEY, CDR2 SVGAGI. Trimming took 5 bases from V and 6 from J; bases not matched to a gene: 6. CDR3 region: CASSTLGTGDEKLFF. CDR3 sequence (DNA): TGTGCCAGCAGTACCCTGGGGACAGGGGATGAAAAACTGTTTTTT.

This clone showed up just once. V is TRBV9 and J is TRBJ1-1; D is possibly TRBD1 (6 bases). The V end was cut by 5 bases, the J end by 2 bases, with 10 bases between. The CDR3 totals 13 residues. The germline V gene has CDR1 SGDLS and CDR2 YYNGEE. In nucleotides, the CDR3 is TGTGCCAGCAGTATACAGGGAAACACTGAAGCTTTCTTT. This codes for CASSIQGNTEAFF.

CDR3 loop: CASSLAPGVLSDTGELFF. CDR3 nucleotide sequence: TGTGCCAGCAGCTTAGCCCCAGGGGTTCTCTCTGACACCGGGGAGCTGTTTTTT. The chain uses TRBV11-3 and TRBJ2-2, with D perhaps matching TRBD1 (6 bases). This CDR3 region has 18 residues. The germline CDR1 and CDR2 sequences are SGHNT and YENEEA. With 1 base removed from V and 3 bases from J, the gap between germline ends came to 18 bases.

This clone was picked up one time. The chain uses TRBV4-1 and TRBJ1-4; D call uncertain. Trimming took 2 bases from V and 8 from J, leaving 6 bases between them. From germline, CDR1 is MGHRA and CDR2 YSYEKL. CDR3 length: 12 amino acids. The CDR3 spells CASSQKREKLFF. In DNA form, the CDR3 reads TGCGCCAGCAGCCAAAAGCGAGAAAAACTGTTTTTT.

The CDR3 DNA follows: TGTGCCAGCAGCTCAGTCGGGACTAGCTGGGAGACCCAGTACTTC. Amino acids: CASSSVGTSWETQYF. This chain links TRBV11-3 with TRBJ2-5, with 9 bases lining up with TRBD2. The CDR3 length is 15 residues. Germline V gene data show CDR1 as SGHNT and CDR2 as YENEEA. The V and J ends lost 4 bases and 5 bases, in that order; junction bases with no gene match: 8.

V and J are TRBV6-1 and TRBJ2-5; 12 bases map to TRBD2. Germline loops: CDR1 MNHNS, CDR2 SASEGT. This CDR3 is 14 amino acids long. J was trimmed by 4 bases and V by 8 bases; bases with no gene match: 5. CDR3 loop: CASEGLAGRETQYF. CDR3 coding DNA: TGTGCCAGCGAAGGACTAGCGGGAAGAGAGACCCAGTACTTC.

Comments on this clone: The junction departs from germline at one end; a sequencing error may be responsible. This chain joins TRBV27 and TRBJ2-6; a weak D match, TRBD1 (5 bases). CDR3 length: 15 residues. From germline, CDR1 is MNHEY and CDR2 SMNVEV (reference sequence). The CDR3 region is CASSLIYSGANGLTF. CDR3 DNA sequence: TGTGCCAGCAGTTTAATATACTCTGGGGCCAACGGCCTGACTTTC.

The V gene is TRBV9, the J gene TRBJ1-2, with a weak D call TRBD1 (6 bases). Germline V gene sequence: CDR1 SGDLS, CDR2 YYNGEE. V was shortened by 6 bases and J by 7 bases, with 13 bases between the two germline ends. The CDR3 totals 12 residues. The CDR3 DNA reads TGTGCCAGCAACAAACAGGGTTTTGGCTACACCTTC. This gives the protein CASNKQGFGYTF.

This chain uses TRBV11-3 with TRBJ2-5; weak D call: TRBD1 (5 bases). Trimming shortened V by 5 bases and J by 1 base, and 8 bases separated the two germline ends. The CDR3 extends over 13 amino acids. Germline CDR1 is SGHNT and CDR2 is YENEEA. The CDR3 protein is CASSIRAQETQYF. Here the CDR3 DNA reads TGTGCCAGCAGCATCAGGGCCCAAGAGACCCAGTACTTC.